Each of the 19 T cell receptor beta chains below was sequenced from the same sample in a study of HIV-infected patients and healthy controls. cDNA was made from about 510 ng RNA using alpha and beta constant primers. Alpha and beta chain libraries were made separately by chain-specific third strand synthesis with multiplexing indices. TCRdb reprocessed the 5' RACE reads with MiXCR, giving one entry per CDR3 protein. Of fewer than 6,500 distinct CDR3 sequences in the sample, under 30% were seen once. All unsorted peripheral T cells were captured because whole blood was used without fractionation. The material was blood, obtained before antiretroviral therapy. Every receptor here comes from an adult with HIV infection.

This clonotype was counted a few times. This chain connects TRBV9 to TRBJ1-3; no firm D call. The germline CDR1 and CDR2 sequences are SGDLS and YYNGEE. CDR3 length: 13 amino acids. The ends were cut back, 4 bases at V and 8 bases at J, with 13 bases in the middle. CDR3: CASSTSPGDTIYF. The DNA for the CDR3 is TGTGCCAGCAGCACCTCCCCCGGTGACACCATATATTTT.

By share, this clonotype ranks as medium-sized (0.01 to 0.1%). The rearrangement uses TRBV18 and TRBJ2-5; TRBD2 matches at 10 bases. The CDR3 is made up of 18 amino acids. The germline V gene encodes CDR1 KGHSH and CDR2 LQKENI. The V segment lost 2 bases and the J segment 5 bases; nucleotides outside the gene matches: 14. This CDR3 is CASSPSKETLAGVETQYF. CDR3 coding DNA: TGTGCCAGCTCACCATCCAAGGAGACCCTAGCGGGGGTCGAGACCCAGTACTTC.

This clonotype has at least ten counts. The rearrangement uses TRBV12-5 and TRBJ2-5; D is undetermined. The CDR3 contains 15 residues. Trimming left V 2 bases short and J 5 bases short, with 15 bases between. Germline lookup yields CDR1 LGHNT and CDR2 FRNRAP. CDR3 coding DNA: TGTGCTAGTGGTTTGCCTCCGGCCCTAGAGGAGACCCAGTACTTC. Its translation: CASGLPPALEETQYF. Based on the CDR3 plus reference TRBV12-5 and TRBJ2-5, the full variable domain is DARVTQTPRHKVTEMGQEVTMRCQPILGHNTVFWYRQTMMQGLELLAYFRNRAPLDDSGMPKDRFSAEMPDATLATLKIQPSEPRDSAVYFCASGLPPALEETQYFGPGTRLLVL.

This clonotype was observed many times. The rearrangement links TRBV3-1 to TRBJ2-3, with a tentative D call TRBD2 (5 bases). Trimming cost V 1 base and J 1 base, with 12 bases left between them. The CDR3 has 16 residues. The germline V gene has CDR1 LGHDT and CDR2 YNNKEL (reference sequence). This CDR3 is CASSQALAPGTDTQYF. DNA for the CDR3: TGTGCCAGCAGCCAAGCCCTAGCTCCGGGCACAGATACGCAGTATTTT.

This clonotype has a count of ten or more. The V call is TRBV6-2 or TRBV6-3, the J call TRBJ2-5; D might be TRBD1 (5 bases). The germline V and J ends were trimmed by 5 bases and 5 bases, with 12 bases remaining between them. Per germline, CDR1 MNHEY and CDR2 SVGEGT. CDR3 length equals 13 residues. CDR3 protein: CASSTTAGETQYF. Here the CDR3 DNA reads TGTGCCAGCAGTACGACAGCTGGCGAGACCCAGTACTTC.

Ten or more counts support this clonotype. The chain uses TRBV9 and TRBJ2-1; TRBD2 matches at 11 bases. This CDR3 spans 16 amino acids. The V gene's germline CDR1 is SGDLS and CDR2 YYNGEE. V shed 4 bases, J shed 5 bases, and the junction held 8 bases outside the gene matches. CDR3 residues: CASSPRLAGPNNEQFF. The CDR3 DNA sequence: TGTGCCAGCAGCCCACGACTAGCGGGGCCGAACAATGAGCAGTTCTTC.

By share, this clonotype counts as medium-sized. The V gene is TRBV9, the J gene TRBJ2-7, with a possible D match to TRBD1 (6 bases). The CDR3 totals 16 residues. In germline, CDR1 is SGDLS, CDR2 YYNGEE. V gave up 3 bases and J gave up 6 bases, with 22 bases separating them. The CDR3 here is CASSAAVVDRSGEQYF. DNA of the CDR3: TGTGCCAGCAGCGCGGCCGTGGTTGACAGGTCTGGCGAGCAGTACTTC.

The chain couples TRBV18 to TRBJ2-3; unclear D gene. Germline CDR1 KGHSH, CDR2 LQKENI. CDR3 length: 15 amino acids. V was trimmed by 2 bases and J by 1 base, leaving 10 bases between them. The CDR3 reads CASSPGRVGTDTQYF. The CDR3 nucleotides read TGTGCCAGCTCACCAGGAAGGGTAGGCACAGATACGCAGTATTTT.

This clonotype was found many times. The V call is TRBV6-5, the J call TRBJ1-5; TRBD1 is a possible D gene (6 bases). V lost 6 bases to trimming and J lost 7 bases, with 13 bases between them. Germline V gives CDR1 MNHEY, CDR2 SVGAGI. The CDR3 is 13 amino acids. In DNA, the CDR3 is TGTGCCAGCAGCGAGGGGGGATTCCAGCCCCAGCATTTT. Its protein product is CASSEGGFQPQHF.

This clonotype is classed as medium-sized (0.01 to 0.1%). J is TRBJ2-5 and V is TRBV7-9; 10 bases agree with TRBD1. Trimming cost V 5 bases and J 3 bases; bases outside gene matches: 3. Germline assignment: CDR1 SEHNR and CDR2 FQNEAQ (reference sequence). This CDR3 is built from 14 residues. The CDR3 loop is CASSLGTGEETQYF. As DNA, the CDR3 is TGTGCCAGCAGCCTGGGGACAGGGGAAGAGACCCAGTACTTC. The variable domain in full, with the rest retrieved from reference TRBV7-9 and TRBJ2-5, is DTGVSQNPRHKITKRGQNVTFRCDPISEHNRLYWYRQTLGQGPEFLTYFQNEAQLEKSRLLSDRFSAERPKGSFSTLEIQRTEQGDSAMYLCASSLGTGEETQYFGPGTRLLVL.

This clonotype is medium-sized (0.01 to 0.1%) by share. The V and J genes are TRBV13 and TRBJ2-7, with D perhaps matching TRBD2 (5 bases). The germline gives CDR1 PRHDT, CDR2 FYEKMQ (reference sequence). Deletions cut 4 bases from V and 13 bases from J, with 20 bases between. CDR3 length equals 13 residues. The CDR3 coding sequence is TGTGCCAGCAGCTACGTTGATAGGGCGGGTTTTTACTTC. It encodes CASSYVDRAGFYF.

Judged by abundance, this clonotype is large (0.1 to 1%). The genes are TRBV28 and TRBJ2-7; D is unclear. In germline, CDR1 is MDHEN, CDR2 SYDVKM. The V end was cut by 6 bases, the J end by 2 bases, with 8 bases between. The CDR3 is made up of 12 amino acids. DNA for the CDR3: TGTGCCAGCAGCCCTCCCACCTACGAGCAGTACTTC. Amino acid sequence: CASSPPTYEQYF.

In its sample, this clonotype is large. As DNA, the CDR3 is TGCGCCAGCAGCCAAGACCCCGGGACGGCAAATCAGCCCCAGCATTTT. As protein: CASSQDPGTANQPQHF. The chain uses TRBV4-3 and TRBJ1-5; D is perhaps TRBD1 (5 bases). CDR3 size: 16 residues. Deletions cut 0 bases from V and 4 bases from J, with 13 bases between. Germline-derived CDR1 and CDR2 are LGHNA and YSLEER.

This clonotype rates as medium-sized. The rearrangement uses TRBV4-3 and TRBJ1-1; TRBD1 matches 8 bases. After removal of 3 bases from V and 4 bases from J, the junction contained 7 bases not matched to a gene. The CDR3 has 15 amino acids. Germline-derived CDR1 and CDR2 are LGHNA and YSLEER. The CDR3 spells CASSHSGGVSTEAFF. The CDR3 DNA follows: TGCGCCAGCAGCCATTCAGGGGGCGTGAGCACTGAAGCTTTCTTT.

This clonotype was counted many times. This chain connects TRBV20-1 to TRBJ2-3, with no clear D. The CDR3 is 13 residues long. With 6 bases removed from V and 4 bases from J, the gap between germline ends came to 14 bases. Germline values: CDR1 DFQATT, CDR2 SNEGSKA (reference sequence). The CDR3 sequence: CSAKSGTADTQYF. The CDR3 coding sequence is TGCAGTGCCAAATCAGGCACCGCAGATACGCAGTATTTT.

In the case of this clonotype: A much larger clone is a single base away; this may be a read error. The V gene is TRBV6-1, the J gene TRBJ1-1; no clear D. The V gene's germline CDR1 is MNHNS and CDR2 SASEGT. There are 13 residues in the CDR3. CDR3 loop: CASIEWSNTEAFF. The CDR3 coding sequence is TGTGCCAGCATTGAATGGTCGAACACTGAAGCTTTCTTT.

This clonotype was observed many times. The V and J genes are TRBV12-3 or TRBV12-4 and TRBJ1-5, with 8 positions matching TRBD1. This CDR3 comprises 14 residues. The V segment lost 6 bases and the J segment 6 bases; nucleotides outside the gene matches: 7. CDR3 nucleotide sequence: TGTGCCAGCAGCCCTGACAGGGGAGGTCAGCCCCAGCATTTT. It yields the protein CASSPDRGGQPQHF.

This clonotype is medium-sized. This sequence joins TRBV6-5 and TRBJ2-7; either TRBD1 or TRBD2 may fit D (5 bases each). Germline CDR1 is MNHEY and CDR2 is SVGAGI. CDR3 size: 15 residues. V was pared by 6 bases and J by 0 bases, with 15 bases between. The CDR3 loop reads CASRSPGPSSYEQYF. Here the CDR3 DNA reads TGTGCCAGCAGGAGTCCGGGGCCGAGCTCCTACGAGCAGTACTTC.

Relative to its sample, this clonotype is medium-sized. The chain is built from TRBV11-3 and TRBJ2-1; D unclear. Trimming pared 5 bases from V and 9 bases from J, leaving 17 bases between. Germline values: CDR1 SGHNT, CDR2 YENEEA. The CDR3 is made up of 14 amino acids. The CDR3 loop reads CASSPTRTTGEQFF. The CDR3 nucleotides are TGTGCCAGCAGCCCTACCCGGACCACTGGTGAGCAGTTCTTC. Full variable domain (remainder filled in from reference TRBV11-3 and TRBJ2-1): EAGVVQSPRYKIIEKKQPVAFWCNPISGHNTLYWYLQNLGQGPELLIRYENEEAVDDSQLPKDRFSAERLKGVDSTLKIQPAELGDSAVYLCASSPTRTTGEQFFGPGTRLTVL.